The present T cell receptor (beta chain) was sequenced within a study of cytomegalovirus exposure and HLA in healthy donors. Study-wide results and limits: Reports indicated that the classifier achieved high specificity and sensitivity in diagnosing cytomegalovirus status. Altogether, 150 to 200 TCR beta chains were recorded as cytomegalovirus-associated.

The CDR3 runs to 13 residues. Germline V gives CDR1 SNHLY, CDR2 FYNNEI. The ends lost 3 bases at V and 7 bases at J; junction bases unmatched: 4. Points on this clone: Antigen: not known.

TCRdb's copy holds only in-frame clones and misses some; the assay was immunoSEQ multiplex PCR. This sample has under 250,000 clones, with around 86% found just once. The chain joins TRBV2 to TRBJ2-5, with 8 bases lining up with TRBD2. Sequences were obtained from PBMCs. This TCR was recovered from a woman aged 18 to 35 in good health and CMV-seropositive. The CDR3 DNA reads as TGTGCCAGCAGTGATTACGGGGGGGGGACCCAGTACTTC. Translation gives CASSDYGGGTQYF.